This TCR beta chain comes out of a study of blood T cell repertoires in COVID-19. The overall study: COVID-19 samples collected from the United States, Italy and Spain covered acute and convalescent phases.

This CDR3 region has 11 residues. V lost 6 bases, J lost 3 bases, and 5 bases lay in between. Germline CDR1 MNHEY, CDR2 SVGAGI. Those enrolled in Seattle joined during active infection and were followed longitudinally afterward. Per the original data handling: From reference gene primer amplification, estimates of nucleated cell counts were derived. Using immunoSEQ multiplex PCR, the repertoire was profiled, and TCRdb retains in-frame clones only, with some absent. V and J calls and clone size are copied from that table; D and trimming were computed from the DNA. The sample includes 150,000 to 200,000 clones, approximately 80% of them seen just once. Comment on this clone: The same CDR3 arises from other DNA sequences in this sample as well.

J is TRBJ1-1 and V is TRBV6-5, with no clear D. Sequencing used peripheral blood. This TCR derives from a woman in her 70s with COVID-19, enrolled during active disease. The CDR3 loop reads CASRRDTEAFF. Written as DNA, the CDR3 is TGTGCCAGCAGGAGAGACACTGAAGCTTTCTTT.